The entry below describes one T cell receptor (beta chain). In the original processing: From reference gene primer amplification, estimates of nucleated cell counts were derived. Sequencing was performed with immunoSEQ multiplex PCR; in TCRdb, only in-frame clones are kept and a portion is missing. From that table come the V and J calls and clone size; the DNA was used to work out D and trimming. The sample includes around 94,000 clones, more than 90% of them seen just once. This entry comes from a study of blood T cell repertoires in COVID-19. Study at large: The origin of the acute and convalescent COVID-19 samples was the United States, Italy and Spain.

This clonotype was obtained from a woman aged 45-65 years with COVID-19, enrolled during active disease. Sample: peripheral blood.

CDR3 sequence: CASSPTRGTEAFF. In DNA form, the CDR3 reads TGTGCCAGCAGCCCCACTCGGGGGACTGAAGCTTTCTTT. The V gene is TRBV9, the J gene TRBJ1-1, with D maybe TRBD1 (5 bases). Germline V gene lookup returns CDR1 SGDLS and CDR2 YYNGEE. This CDR3 has 13 residues. V lost 4 bases, J lost 5 bases, and 12 bases lay in between.